A selection of T cell receptor beta chains follows, all from one sample in a study of metastatic and nonmetastatic thyroid tumors. TCRdb re-analyzed the PCR reads using MiXCR. This repertoire shows tens of thousands of clones, more than 20% found once; its top ten account for about 14%. Sequenced material: tumor tissue. All receptors come from a female donor with papillary thyroid cancer or a benign thyroid nodule (not recorded which). Some clones in this sample may be carry-over from other donors' samples. Each CDR3 is given with its conserved first and last residue. Each record gives: D gene, V gene, J gene, clone size, CDR3 DNA, CDR3 protein. A D gene is named only where the DNA matches it firmly. Size tells how often a clone was seen (once, few, many) or the class of an expanded clone, and some rows leave it out.

-	TRBV11-2	TRBJ2-5	-	TGTGCCAGTACCCCATGGGCGTACAAACAAGAGACCCAGTACTTC	CASTPWAYKQETQYF
-	TRBV6-2/TRBV6-3	TRBJ1-1	-	TGTGCCAGCAGTTACCAGAAAGGGCTCTGGGGGAACACTGAAGCTTTCTTT	CASSYQKGLWGNTEAFF
TRBD2	TRBV4-2	TRBJ2-3	medium-sized	TGTGCCAGCAGCCAAGATGATAGCGGGAGTCCAGATACGCAGTATTTT	CASSQDDSGSPDTQYF
-	TRBV6-1	TRBJ2-3	-	TGTGCCAGCAGTGAAATAGGGGCATGGGGAACTATCACATATACGCAGTATTTT	CASSEIGAWGTITYTQYF
-	TRBV5-1	TRBJ2-3	-	TGCGCCAGCAGCTTTGGGGTCATCGCAGATACGCAGTATTTT	CASSFGVIADTQYF
TRBD1	TRBV28	TRBJ1-1	-	TGTGCCAGCACCGTGACAGGGGACACTGAAGCTTTCTTT	CASTVTGDTEAFF
TRBD1	TRBV7-2	TRBJ2-3	-	TGTGCCAGCAGCGCGGACAGGTGGGCAGATACGCAGTATTTT	CASSADRWADTQYF
TRBD2	TRBV7-2	TRBJ2-5	once	TGTGCCAGCAGCCCTAGCGTTCCGGGGGGTGGGTGGACCCAGTACTTC	CASSPSVPGGGWTQYF
TRBD2	TRBV27	TRBJ2-7	large	TGTGCCAGCAGTTTAGGAGCGGGACTTGTCTACGAGCAGTACTTC	CASSLGAGLVYEQYF
-	TRBV11-1	TRBJ2-2	many	TGTGCCAGCAGCTTAGCGTACGACCTCGGAGACACCGGGGAGCTGTTTTTT	CASSLAYDLGDTGELFF
-	TRBV7-3	TRBJ1-1	-	TGTGCCAGCAGCCAGGGGATGAACACTGAAGCTTTCTTT	CASSQGMNTEAFF
-	TRBV5-1	TRBJ2-2	-	TGCGCCAGCAGCTTGGATCTAGCTTCTACCGGGGAGCTGTTTTTT	CASSLDLASTGELFF
-	TRBV7-2	TRBJ1-4	many	TGTGCCAGCAGCTTAGCGCGGGCAGGGCGTGAAAAACTGTTTTTT	CASSLARAGREKLFF
TRBD2	TRBV20-1	TRBJ2-7	many	TGCAGTGCTAGAGATCTGGCGGGAGGCCACTACGAGCAGTACTTC	CSARDLAGGHYEQYF
-	TRBV4-3	TRBJ2-7	many	TGCGCCAGCAGCCAGGCCCCCGTGCGAGGGGTCTCGGCCGAGCAGTACTTC	CASSQAPVRGVSAEQYF
TRBD1	TRBV5-1	TRBJ1-2	many	TGCGCCAGCAGCCCACAGGGGACGAACTATGGCTACACCTTC	CASSPQGTNYGYTF
-	TRBV2	TRBJ2-3	many	TGTGCCAGCAGTGTAGGGCTATTAAGCACAGATACGCAGTATTTT	CASSVGLLSTDTQYF
-	TRBV7-6	TRBJ1-1	-	TGTGCCAGCAGCCAGAACTTGAACACTGAAGCTTTCTTT	CASSQNLNTEAFF
TRBD1	TRBV12-3/TRBV12-4	TRBJ2-1	few	TGTGCCAGCAGTTTTGACAGGGGGTCCTACAATGAGCAGTTCTTC	CASSFDRGSYNEQFF
-	TRBV5-1	TRBJ2-3	-	TGCGCCAGCAGCTTGGAGGGTATCACAGATACGCAGTATTTT	CASSLEGITDTQYF
-	TRBV30	TRBJ1-3	many	TGTGCCTGGACACAGGTCTCTGGAAACACCATATATTTT	CAWTQVSGNTIYF
TRBD1	TRBV6-1	TRBJ1-1	many	TGTGCCAGCAGGACAACAGGGGAGGGCACTGAAGCTTTCTTT	CASRTTGEGTEAFF
-	TRBV6-2/TRBV6-3	TRBJ2-7	few	TGTGCCAGCAGTCTACATTCCTCCTACGAGCAGTACTTC	CASSLHSSYEQYF
TRBD1	TRBV20-1	TRBJ2-7	-	TGCAGTGCTAGACCACGACAGGGTGGGTCCTACGAGCAGTACTTC	CSARPRQGGSYEQYF
-	TRBV18	TRBJ2-1	-	TGTGCCAGCTCACCACCCCCAGGGGACTACAATGAGCAGTTCTTC	CASSPPPGDYNEQFF
-	TRBV5-6	TRBJ2-1	-	TGTGCCAGCAGCCGAGGGGAGCGCGAGCAGTTCTTC	CASSRGEREQFF
TRBD1	TRBV6-1	TRBJ2-1	few	TGTGCCAGCAGCCGGGGACAGGGACACTACAATGAGCAGTTCTTC	CASSRGQGHYNEQFF
-	TRBV6-1	TRBJ1-2	many	TGTGCCAGCAGACCGACAGACAACTATGGCTACACCTTC	CASRPTDNYGYTF
TRBD1	TRBV6-1	TRBJ2-7	medium-sized	TGTGCCAGCAGTCGGGACAGGGGGCGCGACGAGCAGTACTTC	CASSRDRGRDEQYF
-	TRBV30	TRBJ1-1	few	TGTGCCTGGAAGGAAGGCGGAAGAGCTTTCTTT	CAWKEGGRAFF
-	TRBV6-2/TRBV6-3	TRBJ1-1	many	TGTGCCAGCATGGAGGGGAAGGGCACTGAAGCTTTCTTT	CASMEGKGTEAFF
-	TRBV6-1	TRBJ1-2	few	TGTGCCAGCTTACAGTCGTACTATGGCTACACCTTC	CASLQSYYGYTF
-	TRBV25-1	TRBJ1-4	few	TGTGCCAGCAGGGGGGGGGCTGAAAAACTGTTTTTT	CASRGGAEKLFF
-	TRBV7-9	TRBJ2-7	few	TGTGCCAGCAGTAAGGAAGGTACCGAGCAGTACTTC	CASSKEGTEQYF
-	TRBV6-4	TRBJ2-2	few	TGTGCCAGCAGTGCTGCACCAGGTACCGGGGAGCTGTTTTTT	CASSAAPGTGELFF
TRBD1	TRBV20-1	TRBJ2-3	many	TGCAGTGCCCAGAACCGGGACAGGGTGACAGATACGCAGTATTTT	CSAQNRDRVTDTQYF
-	TRBV30	TRBJ1-1	-	TGTGCCTGGAACCCGAGCATGAACACTGAAGCTTTCTTT	CAWNPSMNTEAFF
TRBD1	TRBV9	TRBJ2-5	-	TGTGCCAGCAGCGTAGTGGGACAGGGAGAGACCCAGTACTTC	CASSVVGQGETQYF
-	TRBV19	TRBJ2-3	-	TGTGCCAGTAAGAGGAGAGAGGCAGATACGCAGTATTTT	CASKRREADTQYF
-	TRBV27	TRBJ2-7	-	TGTGCCAGCAGTTTCGTCGGAGGGGGAGAGCAGTACTTC	CASSFVGGGEQYF
-	TRBV20-1	TRBJ2-1	many	TGCAGTGCCACCTCCCTTAAAAATTCCTACAATGAGCAGTTCTTC	CSATSLKNSYNEQFF